The T cell receptor beta chain under discussion was sequenced for a study of beta chain features in type 1 diabetes. Across the study: Analysis included 107,917,701 sorted cells drawn from all samples. Findings and caveats of the study: Any HLA effect on TCRB rearrangement was left unresolved by small sub-analyses. TCRB CDR3s from Type 1 diabetes patients were moderately but significantly shorter in all four CD4+ subsets.

The CDR3 has 16 amino acids. The V end was cut by 4 bases, the J end by 1 base, with 16 bases between. Germline V lookup: CDR1 SGHAT, CDR2 FQNNGV. A word on this clone: What it recognizes is unknown.

Reverse transcribing all isolated RNA meant expressed TCRB transcripts were sequenced. Naive, central memory and regulatory T cell samples averaged around 3.3 million reads. The repertoire was sequenced with immunoSEQ multiplex PCR; TCRdb's copy has only in-frame clones and lacks some. The sample consists of under 400,000 clones, roughly 12% of them appearing once. Heparinised blood was drawn once per donor, averaging about 116 mL. Sequencing was carried out using naive CD4+ T cells from blood. V is TRBV11-2 and J is TRBJ1-2, with D tentatively TRBD1 (6 bases). This clonotype was sampled from a woman aged 18-30 years with type 1 diabetes. The CDR3 loop reads CASSSPRTAVNYGYTF. CDR3 sequence (DNA): TGTGCCAGCAGCTCCCCCCGGACAGCCGTTAACTATGGCTACACCTTC.